This entry lists 23 T cell receptor beta chains sequenced from one sample in a study of blood T cells in healthy people across ages. The use of a sample-barcoded 5' primer and a J-beta primer mix characterized a second PCR of roughly 6 to 11 cycles. In TCRdb, the 5' RACE reads were re-called with MiXCR into one record per CDR3 protein. This sample has more than 450,000 distinct CDR3 sequences; around 27% occur once, and the top ten carry approximately 4%. The same data also went into a second study, on T cells of mothers and their children.

Sequencing input: blood. These receptors originate from a boy aged 2-9 years in good health.

This chain joins TRBV7-2 and TRBJ1-1; 7 positions agree with TRBD1. J gave up 5 bases and V 5 bases, and 8 bases lay outside the gene matches. There are 14 residues in the CDR3. Germline values: CDR1 SGHTA, CDR2 FQGNSA. The CDR3 nucleotides are TGTGCCAGCAGCCTACAGGGGTCTGAGACTGAAGCTTTCTTT. Protein: CASSLQGSETEAFF.

This clonotype appeared a few times. The rearrangement uses TRBV20-1 and TRBJ2-7, with TRBD2 matching over 14 bases. Per germline, CDR1 DFQATT and CDR2 SNEGSKA (reference sequence). The CDR3 spans 18 residues. V trimming: 1 base; J trimming: 8 bases; junction bases outside the gene matches: 16. CDR3 region: CSARVRTSGRFSLGKQYF. The CDR3 DNA sequence: TGCAGTGCTAGAGTTAGGACTAGCGGGAGGTTCTCTTTGGGCAAGCAGTACTTC.

In this sample, this clonotype turned up a few times. The rearrangement uses TRBV9 and TRBJ2-5; possibly TRBD1 or TRBD2 for D (6 bases each). Germline assignment: CDR1 SGDLS and CDR2 YYNGEE. V dropped 0 bases and J dropped 9 bases, with 9 bases sitting between them. The length of the CDR3 is 12 residues. The CDR3 reads CASSVAGAAQYF. The DNA of the CDR3 is TGTGCCAGCAGCGTAGCGGGGGCGGCCCAGTACTTC.

This clonotype was seen just once. The chain employs TRBV7-2 and TRBJ1-5; no reliable D call. The germline gives CDR1 SGHTA, CDR2 FQGNSA. The germline V and J ends were trimmed by 5 bases and 4 bases, with 15 bases remaining between them. The CDR3 has 15 residues. CDR3: CASSTQIAINQPQHF. In nucleotides, the CDR3 is TGTGCCAGCAGCACACAAATCGCAATTAATCAGCCCCAGCATTTT. Drawing the rest from reference TRBV7-2 and TRBJ1-5, the complete variable domain is GAGVSQSPSNKVTEKGKDVELRCDPISGHTALYWYRQSLGQGLEFLIYFQGNSAPDKSGLPSDRFSAERTGGSVSTLTIQRTQQEDSAVYLCASSTQIAINQPQHFGDGTRLSIL.

The chain uses TRBV12-3 or TRBV12-4 and TRBJ2-5; the match to TRBD2 covers 8 bases. The last part of the DNA fits TRBJ2-7 better; the J call may be wrong. The CDR3 covers 14 residues. The CDR3 loop is CASRRSGSIYEQYF. DNA for the CDR3: TGTGCCAGCAGACGCAGCGGGAGTATCTACGAGCAGTACTTC.

This clonotype was counted many times. The chain carries TRBV3-1 and TRBJ2-7; 12 nucleotides agree with TRBD2. V dropped 3 bases and J dropped 3; count of bases not matched to a gene: 6. The V gene's germline CDR1 is LGHDT and CDR2 YNNKEL (reference sequence). The CDR3 totals 16 residues. The CDR3 nucleotides read TGTGCCAGCAGCCAGCCCGGACTAGCGGGGTACTACGAGCAGTACTTC. Its protein product is CASSQPGLAGYYEQYF.

The chain links TRBV7-8 to TRBJ2-5, with D hard to call. This CDR3 region has 16 residues. V was clipped by 5 bases and J by 1 base, with 17 bases between them. CDR1 is SGHVS, CDR2 FQNEAQ, per germline. Here the CDR3 reads CASSAERWSPQETQYF. In nucleotides, the CDR3 is TGTGCCAGCAGCGCAGAGAGGTGGAGCCCCCAAGAGACCCAGTACTTC.

The chain combines TRBV9 with TRBJ1-4, with 11 nucleotides matching TRBD1. CDR3 size: 17 residues. From germline, CDR1 is SGDLS and CDR2 YYNGEE. CDR3 amino acids: CARTRGTGGRVNEKLFF. Here the CDR3 DNA reads TGTGCGAGGACCAGGGGGACAGGGGGAAGGGTTAATGAAAAACTGTTTTTT. Variable domain in full (rest from reference TRBV9 and TRBJ1-4): DSGVTQTPKHLITATGQRVTLRCSPRSGDLSVYWYQQSLDQGLQFLIQYYNGEERAKGNILERFSAQQFPDLHSELNLSSLELGDSALYFCARTRGTGGRVNEKLFFGSGTQLSVL.

This clonotype was seen more than once but under ten times. This rearrangement joins TRBV2 to TRBJ2-7; perhaps TRBD2 as D (6 bases). The J call is doubtful: the DNA matches TRBJ2-1 better. Germline CDR1 is SNHLY and CDR2 is FYNNEI. This CDR3 is built from 15 residues. CDR3 nucleotides: TGTGCCAGCACTAGGGACTCTTCATCGCAAAATGAGCAGTTCTTC. Translated: CASTRDSSSQNEQFF.

At least ten counts were recorded for this clonotype. The rearrangement uses TRBV7-9 and TRBJ2-5, with D unclear. The germline V gene has CDR1 SEHNR and CDR2 FQNEAQ (reference sequence). The CDR3 spans 11 residues. The V and J ends lost 5 bases and 2 bases respectively, with 3 bases between them. CDR3 loop: CASSQQETQYF. DNA for the CDR3: TGTGCCAGCAGCCAACAAGAGACCCAGTACTTC.

This clonotype turned up a few times. The V call is TRBV7-3, the J call TRBJ2-5; no definite D call. V lost 2 bases and J 9 bases, leaving 16 bases between the germline ends. The V gene's germline CDR1 is SGHTA and CDR2 FQGTGA. The CDR3 spans 14 residues. The CDR3 sequence: CASSLFGAQFPQYF. In DNA, the CDR3 is TGTGCCAGCAGCTTATTTGGCGCCCAATTCCCCCAGTACTTC.

This clonotype was recorded only once. V and J are TRBV20-1 and TRBJ2-5, with TRBD2 matching 10 bases. The J call is uncertain, as TRBJ2-7 better fits the DNA end. The CDR3 covers 14 residues. Germline V gene data show CDR1 as DFQATT and CDR2 as SNEGSKA (reference sequence). The CDR3 here is CSASPLAGVPEQYF. CDR3 nucleotide sequence: TGCAGTGCTAGCCCCCTAGCGGGAGTTCCCGAGCAGTACTTC.

The chain uses TRBV7-2 and TRBJ2-2; D not certain. The CDR3 is 14 amino acids. Trimming removed 8 bases at V and 2 bases at J, with 12 bases between. Germline CDR1 SGHTA, CDR2 FQGNSA. CDR3 DNA: TGTGCCAGCCCCTTGATGGCTAACACCGGGGAGCTGTTTTTT. It encodes CASPLMANTGELFF. Drawing the rest from reference TRBV7-2 and TRBJ2-2, the complete variable domain is GAGVSQSPSNKVTEKGKDVELRCDPISGHTALYWYRQSLGQGLEFLIYFQGNSAPDKSGLPSDRFSAERTGGSVSTLTIQRTQQEDSAVYLCASPLMANTGELFFGEGSRLTVL.

This rearrangement joins TRBV20-1 to TRBJ1-2; 9 nucleotides line up with TRBD1. CDR1 is DFQATT, CDR2 SNEGSKA, per germline (reference sequence). This CDR3 comprises 14 residues. With V trimmed by 4 bases and J by 4 bases, 7 bases remained unmatched. CDR3 in amino acids: CSATTGGLIYGYTF. DNA of the CDR3: TGCAGTGCTACCACAGGGGGCCTCATCTATGGCTACACCTTC.

Turning to this clonotype: A read error may produce the germline difference seen at one junction end. The rearrangement links TRBV5-1 to TRBJ2-1, with D perhaps matching TRBD1 (5 bases). The germline V gene encodes CDR1 SGHRS and CDR2 YFSETQ. The CDR3 is 14 residues long. CDR3 sequence (DNA): TGCGTCAGCAGCTTCGACAGTCCCTACAATGAGCAGTTCTTC. The encoded protein is CVSSFDSPYNEQFF.

The genes are TRBV29-1 and TRBJ2-7; D is perhaps TRBD1 (6 bases). V was cut by 6 bases and J by 2 bases, with 11 bases left in between. Germline assignment: CDR1 SQVTM and CDR2 ANQGSEA. The CDR3 is 12 residues long. The CDR3 here is CSVGDTPYEQYF. CDR3 nucleotide sequence: TGCAGCGTGGGGGACACTCCCTACGAGCAGTACTTC.

This clonotype turned up a few times. The genes are TRBV7-2 and TRBJ2-5, with a tentative D call TRBD2 (5 bases). Matching the DNA end better, TRBJ2-7 makes the J call doubtful. The CDR3 length is 14 residues. Germline V lookup: CDR1 SGHTA, CDR2 FQGNSA. In nucleotides, the CDR3 is TGTGCCAGCAGGGAGTTTGGGAGCTCCTACGAGCAGTACTTC. As protein: CASREFGSSYEQYF.

This clonotype has more than one count but fewer than ten. This chain joins TRBV6-1 and TRBJ1-2; maybe TRBD1 (5 bases). V lost 4 bases to trimming and J lost 4 bases, with 13 bases between them. This CDR3 is built from 14 residues. Per germline, CDR1 MNHNS and CDR2 SASEGT. The CDR3 sequence: CASSVYGASYGYTF. The CDR3 nucleotides read TGTGCCAGCAGTGTATACGGGGCTTCCTATGGCTACACCTTC.

This chain connects TRBV29-1 to TRBJ2-5; D is uncertain. CDR3 length equals 14 residues. Germline assignment: CDR1 SQVTM and CDR2 ANQGSEA. Trimming cost V 1 base and J 1 base, with 10 bases left between them. The CDR3 region has the DNA TGCAGCGTTGAAGGAGATCCAGGCCAAGAGACCCAGTACTTC. Its protein is CSVEGDPGQETQYF.

This clonotype was recorded a few times. Relative to the germline gene, one junction end is altered; a read error may explain this. The chain combines TRBV6-1 with TRBJ1-5; D ambiguous. CDR3 length: 17 residues. Germline-derived CDR1 and CDR2 are MNHNS and SASEGT. The CDR3 loop is CASREGPTSGPSQPQHF. In nucleotides, the CDR3 is TGTGCCAGCAGGGAAGGACCCACTTCCGGCCCGAGTCAGCCCCAGCATTTT.

This clonotype showed up just a few times. The genes are TRBV6-5 and TRBJ1-1; TRBD1 might be the D (5 bases). Germline V gives CDR1 MNHEY, CDR2 SVGAGI. The CDR3 is made up of 14 amino acids. The ends were cut back, 2 bases at V and 5 bases at J, with 12 bases in the middle. The CDR3 DNA is TGTGCCAGCAGTTACGGAGGGGCGCCGACTGAAGCTTTCTTT. It is translated as CASSYGGAPTEAFF.

This clonotype has more than one count but fewer than ten. The chain couples TRBV6-2 or TRBV6-3 to TRBJ2-5; no clear D. The ends were cut back, 5 bases at V and 5 bases at J, with 9 bases in the middle. There are 12 residues in the CDR3. Germline CDR1 is MNHEY and CDR2 is SVGEGT. The CDR3 region has the DNA TGTGCCAGCAGTGCCGAGTGGGAGACCCAGTACTTC. Protein sequence: CASSAEWETQYF.

This chain joins TRBV12-3 or TRBV12-4 and TRBJ1-2; D is uncertain. This CDR3 region has 15 residues. The V end lost 5 bases, the J end lost 3 bases, and 16 bases lay between the germline ends. CDR3 DNA: TGTGCCAGCAGTCCGACTAGGGTCCATCACTATGGCTACACCTTC. This translates into CASSPTRVHHYGYTF.